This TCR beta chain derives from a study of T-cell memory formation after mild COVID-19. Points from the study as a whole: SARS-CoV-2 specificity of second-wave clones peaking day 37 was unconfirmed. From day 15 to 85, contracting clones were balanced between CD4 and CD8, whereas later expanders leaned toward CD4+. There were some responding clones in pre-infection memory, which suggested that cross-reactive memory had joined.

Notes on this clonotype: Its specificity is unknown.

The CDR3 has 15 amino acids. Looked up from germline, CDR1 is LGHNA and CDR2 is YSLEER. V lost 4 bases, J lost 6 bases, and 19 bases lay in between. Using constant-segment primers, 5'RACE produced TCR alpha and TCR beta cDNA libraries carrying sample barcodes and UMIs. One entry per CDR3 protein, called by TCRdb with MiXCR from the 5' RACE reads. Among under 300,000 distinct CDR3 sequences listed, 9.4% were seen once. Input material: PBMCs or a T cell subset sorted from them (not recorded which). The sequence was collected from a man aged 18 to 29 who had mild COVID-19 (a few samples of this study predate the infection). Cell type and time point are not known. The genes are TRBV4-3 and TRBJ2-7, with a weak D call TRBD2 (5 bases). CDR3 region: CASSRLRGGPLEQYV. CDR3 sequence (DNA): TGCGCCAGCAGCCGATTACGCGGAGGACCTCTCGAGCAGTACGTC.